The 13 T cell receptor beta chains below come from one sample, sequenced in a study of PD-L1 blockade in urothelial cancer. Here immunoSEQ multiplex PCR was the method, and the copy in TCRdb shows in-frame clones only, minus some. The sample carries about 82,000 clones, around 90% recorded once. The source material was PBMCs, sampled around atezolizumab (anti-PD-L1) treatment. These TCRs come from a woman in her 70s with urothelial cancer.

The chain employs TRBV14 and TRBJ1-2; D ambiguous. Between the trimmed V and J ends, which lost 1 base and 6 bases, there was a span of 9 bases. CDR1 and CDR2 (germline): SGHDN, FVKESK. The CDR3 totals 13 residues. In DNA form, the CDR3 reads TGTGCCAGCAGCCAAGCTATCAGGCATGGCTACACCTTC. It is translated as CASSQAIRHGYTF.

The V and J genes are TRBV11-2 and TRBJ1-2; D might be TRBD1 (5 bases). The CDR3 runs 13 residues. The germline V gene encodes CDR1 SGHAT and CDR2 FQNNGV. The V end was cut by 7 bases, the J end by 0 bases, with 9 bases between. The chain's CDR3 is CASTQGANYGYTF. The CDR3 nucleotides are TGTGCCAGCACCCAGGGTGCTAACTATGGCTACACCTTC.

The gene calls are TRBV5-1 and TRBJ2-7; D possibly corresponds to TRBD2 (6 bases). Trimming pared 3 bases from V and 1 base from J, leaving 14 bases between. CDR3 length equals 15 residues. Germline V gene lookup returns CDR1 SGHRS and CDR2 YFSETQ. In DNA form, the CDR3 reads TGCGCCAGCAGCTCGGGAGACCTTGGATCCTACGAGCAGTACTTC. Translation gives CASSSGDLGSYEQYF.

This clone was seen a single time. This chain connects TRBV6-1 to TRBJ2-3; tentatively, D is TRBD1 (6 bases). Germline V gene data show CDR1 as MNHNS and CDR2 as SASEGT. The V end was cut by 8 bases, the J end by 0 bases, with 15 bases between. CDR3 length equals 15 residues. The CDR3 is CASQSAGASTDTQYF. CDR3 DNA sequence: TGTGCCAGCCAATCGGCAGGGGCCAGCACAGATACGCAGTATTTT.

The J gene is TRBJ2-7, the V gene TRBV4-3; D may be TRBD2 (5 bases). In germline, CDR1 is LGHNA, CDR2 YSLEER. V dropped 4 bases and J dropped 6 bases, with 25 bases sitting between them. The CDR3 contains 17 residues. The CDR3 DNA reads as TGCGCCAGCAGCCTACGGAGGTGGGGATCCCCAAAACTCGAGCAGTACTTC. Translation gives CASSLRRWGSPKLEQYF.

This chain joins TRBV18 and TRBJ2-2; 8 positions agree with TRBD1. Germline V gene data show CDR1 as KGHSH and CDR2 as LQKENI. V lost 6 bases to trimming and J lost 1 base; unmatched junction nucleotides: 4. There are 15 residues in the CDR3. As DNA, the CDR3 is TGTGCCAGCTCGCCCGGGACAGGGAACACCGGGGAGCTGTTTTTT. Its protein product is CASSPGTGNTGELFF.

This chain joins TRBV5-8 and TRBJ2-1; a possible D gene is TRBD2 (7 bases). Germline-derived CDR1 and CDR2 are SGHTS and YDEGEE. The CDR3 spans 17 residues. V dropped 1 base and J dropped 11 bases, with 25 bases sitting between them. For the CDR3, the DNA is TGTGCCAGCAGCTTGTTTATCGGCGGGGGCCGGGGGGAAAAGCAGTTCTTC. It is translated as CASSLFIGGGRGEKQFF.

In its sample, this clone was seen once. This rearrangement joins TRBV2 to TRBJ1-2; TRBD1 matches at 12 bases. The germline CDR1 and CDR2 sequences are SNHLY and FYNNEI. This CDR3 spans 13 amino acids. V lost 7 bases to trimming and J lost 7 bases; unmatched junction nucleotides: 4. This CDR3 reads CASMGQGAGGYTF. CDR3 sequence (DNA): TGTGCCAGCATGGGACAGGGGGCCGGTGGCTACACCTTC.

The chain combines TRBV7-2 with TRBJ2-1; D remains ambiguous. This CDR3 region has 15 residues. V gave up 1 base and J gave up 2 bases, with 9 bases separating them. Germline assignment: CDR1 SGHTA and CDR2 FQGNSA. The CDR3 region is CASSLGQITYNEQFF. The DNA for the CDR3 is TGTGCCAGCAGCTTAGGGCAGATTACCTACAATGAGCAGTTCTTC.

A few counts support this clone. The rearrangement uses TRBV27 and TRBJ1-1, with TRBD1 identical over 8 bases. The CDR3 consists of 13 residues. Germline values: CDR1 MNHEY, CDR2 SMNVEV (reference sequence). V was clipped by 5 bases and J by 4 bases; unmatched bases: 3. In DNA form, the CDR3 reads TGTGCCAGCAGTAACAGGGGGTCCACTGAAGCTTTCTTT. Translating gives CASSNRGSTEAFF.

This rearrangement joins TRBV28 to TRBJ2-1, with 7 bases matching TRBD1. Looked up from germline, CDR1 is MDHEN and CDR2 is SYDVKM. V shed 6 bases, J shed 8 bases, and the junction held 10 bases outside the gene matches. This CDR3 is 14 amino acids long. The CDR3 nucleotides read TGTGCCAGCAGCAACCCAGGGGGAGCCGATGAGCAGTTCTTC. Translated, it gives CASSNPGGADEQFF.

The chain couples TRBV7-3 to TRBJ1-1; TRBD1 matches at 7 bases. The CDR3 is 13 residues long. The V segment lost 5 bases and the J segment 3 bases; nucleotides outside the gene matches: 3. Germline V CDR1 and CDR2: SGHTA, FQGTGA. The DNA of the CDR3 is TGTGCCAGCAGCCGGGACAGACACACTGAAGCTTTCTTT. Amino acids: CASSRDRHTEAFF.

This chain uses TRBV18 with TRBJ1-2; the D is unclear. Germline CDR1 is KGHSH and CDR2 is LQKENI. The CDR3 spans 12 residues. V was clipped by 3 bases and J by 8 bases, with 10 bases between them. The CDR3 DNA reads TGTGCCAGCTCACCTCGGGAAGACGGCTACACCTTC. Encoded protein: CASSPREDGYTF.